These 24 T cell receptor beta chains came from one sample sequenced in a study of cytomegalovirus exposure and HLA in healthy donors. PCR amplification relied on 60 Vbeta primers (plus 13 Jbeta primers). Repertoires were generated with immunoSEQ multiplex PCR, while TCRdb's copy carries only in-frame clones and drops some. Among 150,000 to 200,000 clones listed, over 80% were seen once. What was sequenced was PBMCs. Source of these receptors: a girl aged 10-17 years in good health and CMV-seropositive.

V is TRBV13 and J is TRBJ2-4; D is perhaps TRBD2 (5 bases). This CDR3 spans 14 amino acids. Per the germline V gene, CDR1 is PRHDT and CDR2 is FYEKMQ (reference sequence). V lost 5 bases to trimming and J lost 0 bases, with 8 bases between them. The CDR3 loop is CASSGGLAKNIQYF. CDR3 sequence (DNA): TGTGCCAGCAGCGGTGGACTAGCCAAAAACATTCAGTACTTC.

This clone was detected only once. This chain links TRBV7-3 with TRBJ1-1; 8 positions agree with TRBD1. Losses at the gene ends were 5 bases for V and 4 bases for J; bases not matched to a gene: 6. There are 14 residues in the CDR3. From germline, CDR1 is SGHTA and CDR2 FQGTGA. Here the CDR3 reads CASSDQGAFTEAFF. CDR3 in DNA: TGTGCCAGCAGCGATCAGGGGGCGTTCACTGAAGCTTTCTTT.

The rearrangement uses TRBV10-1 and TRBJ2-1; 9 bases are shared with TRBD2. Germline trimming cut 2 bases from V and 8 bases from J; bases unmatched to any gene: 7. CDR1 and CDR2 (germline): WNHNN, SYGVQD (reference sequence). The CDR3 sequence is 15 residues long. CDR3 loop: CASSESLAGSHEQFF. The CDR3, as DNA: TGCGCCAGCAGTGAGAGCCTAGCGGGATCGCATGAGCAGTTCTTC.

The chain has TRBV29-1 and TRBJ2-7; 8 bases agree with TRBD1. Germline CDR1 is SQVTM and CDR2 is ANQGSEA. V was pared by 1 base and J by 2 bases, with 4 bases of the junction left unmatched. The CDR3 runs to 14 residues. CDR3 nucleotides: TGCAGCGTTGAAGGGGCAGGGGGCGCCTACGAGCAGTACTTC. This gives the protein CSVEGAGGAYEQYF.

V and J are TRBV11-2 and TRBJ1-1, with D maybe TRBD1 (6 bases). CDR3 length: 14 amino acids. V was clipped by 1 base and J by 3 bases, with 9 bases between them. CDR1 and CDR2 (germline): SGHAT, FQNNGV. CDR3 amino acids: CASSLGTADTEAFF. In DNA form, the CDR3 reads TGTGCCAGCAGCTTAGGGACAGCGGACACTGAAGCTTTCTTT.

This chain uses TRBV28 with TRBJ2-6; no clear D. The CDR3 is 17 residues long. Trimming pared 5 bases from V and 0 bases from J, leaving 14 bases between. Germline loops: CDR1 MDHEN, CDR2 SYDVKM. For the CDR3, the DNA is TGTGCCAGCAGTACCATAAGATCGAGCTCTGGGGCCAACGTCCTGACTTTC. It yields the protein CASSTIRSSSGANVLTF.

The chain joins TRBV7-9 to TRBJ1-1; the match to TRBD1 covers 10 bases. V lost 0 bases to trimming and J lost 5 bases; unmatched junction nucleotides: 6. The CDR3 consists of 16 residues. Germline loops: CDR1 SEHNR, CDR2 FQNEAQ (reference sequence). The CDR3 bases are TGTGCCAGCAGCTTAGCGTCCGACAGGGGGCTTACTGAAGCTTTCTTT. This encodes CASSLASDRGLTEAFF.

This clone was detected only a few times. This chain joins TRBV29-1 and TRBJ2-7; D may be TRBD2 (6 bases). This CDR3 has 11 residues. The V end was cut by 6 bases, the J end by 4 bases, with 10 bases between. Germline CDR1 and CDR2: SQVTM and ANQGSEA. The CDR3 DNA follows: TGCAGCGTGGGACTGACGTACGAGCAGTACTTC. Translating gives CSVGLTYEQYF.

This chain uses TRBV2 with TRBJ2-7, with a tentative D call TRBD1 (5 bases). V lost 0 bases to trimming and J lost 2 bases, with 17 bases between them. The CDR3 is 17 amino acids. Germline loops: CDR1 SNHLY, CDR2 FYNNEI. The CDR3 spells CASSEALDSPEPYEQYF. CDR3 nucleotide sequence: TGTGCCAGCAGTGAAGCTCTTGACAGTCCAGAGCCCTACGAGCAGTACTTC.

Here the CDR3 reads CASSEGQGVNTEAFF. DNA of the CDR3: TGTGCCAGCAGCGAAGGACAGGGGGTGAACACTGAAGCTTTCTTT. V usage is TRBV5-4 and J usage is TRBJ1-1; the match to TRBD1 covers 10 bases. Germline V gives CDR1 SGHNT, CDR2 YYREEE (reference sequence). The CDR3 has 15 residues. V dropped 4 bases and J dropped 0; count of bases not matched to a gene: 3.

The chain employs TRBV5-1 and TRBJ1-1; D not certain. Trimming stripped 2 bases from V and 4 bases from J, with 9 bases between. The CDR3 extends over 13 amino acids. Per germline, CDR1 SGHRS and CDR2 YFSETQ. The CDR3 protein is CASSLSGGTEAFF. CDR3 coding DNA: TGCGCCAGCAGCTTATCAGGTGGCACTGAAGCTTTCTTT.

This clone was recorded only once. CDR3 protein: CASSQDINGKETQYF. Here the CDR3 DNA reads TGCGCCAGCAGCCAAGATATAAACGGTAAAGAGACCCAGTACTTC. The chain links TRBV4-3 to TRBJ2-5; D is unclear. Per germline, CDR1 LGHNA and CDR2 YSLEER. This CDR3 is built from 15 residues. Deletions cut 0 bases from V and 3 bases from J, with 11 bases between.

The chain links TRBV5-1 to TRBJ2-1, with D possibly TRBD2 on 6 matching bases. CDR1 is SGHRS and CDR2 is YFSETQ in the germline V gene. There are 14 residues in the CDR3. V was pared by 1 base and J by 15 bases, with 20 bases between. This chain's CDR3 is CASSLSPSGVDRFF. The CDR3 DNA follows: TGCGCCAGCAGCTTGTCACCCTCGGGGGTAGATAGGTTCTTC.

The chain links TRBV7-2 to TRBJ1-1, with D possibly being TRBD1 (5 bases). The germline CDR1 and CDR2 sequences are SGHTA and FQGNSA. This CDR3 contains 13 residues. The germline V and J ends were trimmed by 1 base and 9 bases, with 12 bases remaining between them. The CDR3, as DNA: TGTGCCAGCAGCTTAGAGCGGGAGGGGAAAGCTTTCTTT. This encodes CASSLEREGKAFF.

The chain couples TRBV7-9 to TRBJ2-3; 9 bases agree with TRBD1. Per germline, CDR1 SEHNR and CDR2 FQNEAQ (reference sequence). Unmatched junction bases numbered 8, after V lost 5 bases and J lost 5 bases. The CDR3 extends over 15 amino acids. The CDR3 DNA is TGTGCCAGCAGCACTAGGGACAGGGCCATAGATACGCAGTATTTT. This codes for CASSTRDRAIDTQYF.

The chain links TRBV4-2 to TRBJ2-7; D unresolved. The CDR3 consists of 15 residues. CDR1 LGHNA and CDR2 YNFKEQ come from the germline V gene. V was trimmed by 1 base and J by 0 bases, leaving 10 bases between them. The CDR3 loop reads CASSQGPWSSYEQYF. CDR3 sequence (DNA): TGTGCCAGCAGCCAAGGCCCCTGGAGCTCCTACGAGCAGTACTTC.

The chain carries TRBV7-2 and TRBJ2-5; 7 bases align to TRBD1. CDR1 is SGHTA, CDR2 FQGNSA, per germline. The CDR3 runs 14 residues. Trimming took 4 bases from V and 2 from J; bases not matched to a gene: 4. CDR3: CASSWRTGQETQYF. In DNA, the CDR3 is TGTGCCAGCAGCTGGCGGACAGGACAAGAGACCCAGTACTTC.

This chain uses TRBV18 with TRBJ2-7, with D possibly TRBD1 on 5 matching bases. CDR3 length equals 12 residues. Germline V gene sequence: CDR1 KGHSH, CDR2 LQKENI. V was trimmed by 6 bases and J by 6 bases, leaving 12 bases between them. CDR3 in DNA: TGTGCCAGCTCCCCGACAGTGTTCGAGCAGTACTTC. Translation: CASSPTVFEQYF.

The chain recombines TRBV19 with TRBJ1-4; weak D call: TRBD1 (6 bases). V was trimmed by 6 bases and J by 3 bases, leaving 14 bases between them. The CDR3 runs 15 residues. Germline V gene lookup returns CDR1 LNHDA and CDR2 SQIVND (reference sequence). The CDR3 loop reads CASSPLRGSNEKLFF. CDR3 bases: TGTGCCAGTAGCCCCCTTAGGGGGTCTAATGAAAAACTGTTTTTT. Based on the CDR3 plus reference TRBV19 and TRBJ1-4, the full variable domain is DGGITQSPKYLFRKEGQNVTLSCEQNLNHDAMYWYRQDPGQGLRLIYYSQIVNDFQKGDIAEGYSVSREKKESFPLTVTSAQKNPTAFYLCASSPLRGSNEKLFFGSGTQLSVL.

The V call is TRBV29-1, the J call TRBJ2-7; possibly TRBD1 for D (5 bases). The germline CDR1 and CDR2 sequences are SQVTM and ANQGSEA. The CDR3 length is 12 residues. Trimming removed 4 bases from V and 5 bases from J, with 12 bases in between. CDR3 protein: CSVGARVHEQYF. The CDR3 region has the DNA TGCAGCGTTGGGGCCAGGGTCCACGAGCAGTACTTC.

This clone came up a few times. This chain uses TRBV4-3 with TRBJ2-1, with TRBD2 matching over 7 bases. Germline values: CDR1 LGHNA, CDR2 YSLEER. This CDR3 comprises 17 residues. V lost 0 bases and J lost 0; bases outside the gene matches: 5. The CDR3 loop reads CASSQDFSGDSYNEQFF. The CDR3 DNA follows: TGCGCCAGCAGCCAAGATTTCAGCGGGGACTCCTACAATGAGCAGTTCTTC.

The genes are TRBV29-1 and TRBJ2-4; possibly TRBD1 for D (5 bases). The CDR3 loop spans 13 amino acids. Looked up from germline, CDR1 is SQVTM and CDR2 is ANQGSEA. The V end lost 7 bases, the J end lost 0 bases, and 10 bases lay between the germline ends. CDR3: CSAKGRAKNIQYF. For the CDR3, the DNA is TGCAGCGCAAAGGGGCGAGCCAAAAACATTCAGTACTTC.

CDR3 DNA sequence: TGCGCCAGCAGTGAGACAGTCGGAGGTTCACCCCTCCACTTT. Amino acids: CASSETVGGSPLHF. The rearrangement uses TRBV10-2 and TRBJ1-6; no firm D call. V shed 2 bases and J shed 9 bases, with 11 bases lying between them. This CDR3 is 14 amino acids long. The germline V gene has CDR1 WSHSY and CDR2 SAAADI.

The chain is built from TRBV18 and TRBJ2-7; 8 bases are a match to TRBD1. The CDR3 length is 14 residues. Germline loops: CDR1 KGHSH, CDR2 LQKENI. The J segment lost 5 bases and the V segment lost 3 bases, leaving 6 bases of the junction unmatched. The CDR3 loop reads CASSPRGRRDEQYF. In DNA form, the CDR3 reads TGTGCCAGCTCACCCAGGGGGCGCAGAGACGAGCAGTACTTC.